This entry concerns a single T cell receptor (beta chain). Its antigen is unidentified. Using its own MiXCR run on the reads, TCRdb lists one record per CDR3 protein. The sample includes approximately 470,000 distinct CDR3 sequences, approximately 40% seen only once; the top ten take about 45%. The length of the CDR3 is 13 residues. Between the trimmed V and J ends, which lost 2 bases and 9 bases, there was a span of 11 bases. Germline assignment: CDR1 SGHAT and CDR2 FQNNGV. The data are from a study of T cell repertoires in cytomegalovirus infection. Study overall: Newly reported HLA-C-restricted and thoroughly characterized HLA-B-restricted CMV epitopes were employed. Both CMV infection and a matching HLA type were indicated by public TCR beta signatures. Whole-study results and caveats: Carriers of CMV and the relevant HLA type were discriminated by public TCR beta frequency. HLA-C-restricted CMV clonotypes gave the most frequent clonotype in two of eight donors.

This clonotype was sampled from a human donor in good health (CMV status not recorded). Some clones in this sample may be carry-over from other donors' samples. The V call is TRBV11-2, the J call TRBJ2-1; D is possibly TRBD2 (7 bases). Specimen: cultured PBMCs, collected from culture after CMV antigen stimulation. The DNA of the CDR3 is TGTGCCAGCAGCTTAACAGGGAGGGGTGAGCAGTTCTTC. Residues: CASSLTGRGEQFF.